The text below deals with one TCR beta chain. The sample belongs to a study of blood T cell repertoires in COVID-19. Enrollees, roughly 18 to 95 years old, lived in about two dozen US areas. The study assigned cohorts using participant-reported clinical history. Recovery meant two consecutive negative NP/OP PCR tests, professional clearance, or resolved symptoms. Method: immunoSEQ multiplex PCR; TCRdb's copy keeps in-frame clones and lacks some. This sample has a few hundred thousand clones, with about 86% found just once. The origin of this receptor is a woman between 50 and 59 years old who had recovered from COVID-19. The sequenced material came from PBMCs or T cells enriched from blood (not recorded which).

The CDR3 DNA reads TGTGCCAGCAGCTTGGTTGGGACTGCCGGGGAAGCTTTCTTT. Protein: CASSLVGTAGEAFF. The chain joins TRBV5-6 to TRBJ1-1, with D possibly TRBD1 on 5 matching bases. V lost 0 bases, J lost 8 bases, and 14 bases lay in between. The CDR3 loop spans 14 amino acids. Germline CDR1 and CDR2: SGHDT and YYEEEE.